The 7 T cell receptor beta chains below all came from one sample that was sequenced in a study of Tregs in tolerant kidney transplant recipients. Method: immunoSEQ multiplex PCR; TCRdb's copy keeps in-frame clones and lacks some. Of 200,000 to 300,000 clones in the sample, about four fifths were seen once. Sequencing was done on a sample of CD4+ T cells from blood. The source is a human donor in good health.

The rearrangement joins TRBV19 to TRBJ2-5; D perhaps matches TRBD1 (6 bases). Trimming removed 6 bases from V and 7 bases from J, with 18 bases in between. The CDR3 is 14 residues long. CDR1 LNHDA and CDR2 SQIVND come from the germline V gene (reference sequence). As DNA, the CDR3 is TGTGCCAGTAGGGACAGTTCTGTCAAGAGGACCCAGTACTTC. Translated, it gives CASRDSSVKRTQYF.

This sequence joins TRBV5-1 and TRBJ2-1; 12 nucleotides align to TRBD2. Germline CDR1 and CDR2: SGHRS and YFSETQ. V lost 6 bases, J lost 4 bases, and 8 bases stayed unmatched. CDR3 length: 16 residues. CDR3 sequence: CASMPGTSGLYNEQFF. The CDR3 DNA reads as TGCGCCAGCATGCCCGGGACTAGCGGGTTGTACAATGAGCAGTTCTTC.

The V call is TRBV5-4, the J call TRBJ1-1; D might be TRBD1 (5 bases). V shed 2 bases and J shed 0 bases, with 8 bases lying between them. Germline V gives CDR1 SGHNT, CDR2 YYREEE (reference sequence). This CDR3 has 14 amino acids. The DNA for the CDR3 is TGTGCCAGCAGCTTTCAGGGACTGAACACTGAAGCTTTCTTT. It yields the protein CASSFQGLNTEAFF.

The chain couples TRBV14 to TRBJ2-2, with 11 bases that match TRBD2. The junction had 14 bases not matched to a gene; V was cut back by 6 bases and J by 5 bases. The CDR3 spans 18 residues. CDR1 SGHDN and CDR2 FVKESK come from the germline V gene. This CDR3 is CASRPHLTSGSFTGELFF. The CDR3 DNA is TGTGCCAGCAGACCCCACTTAACTAGCGGGAGTTTTACCGGGGAGCTGTTTTTT.

This chain joins TRBV5-1 and TRBJ2-7; weak D call: TRBD2 (6 bases). Trimming shortened V by 4 bases and J by 2 bases, and 16 bases separated the two germline ends. CDR3 length equals 15 residues. Germline V gives CDR1 SGHRS, CDR2 YFSETQ. This CDR3 is CASSGSGLLAYEQYF. In DNA form, the CDR3 reads TGCGCCAGCAGCGGATCGGGACTCTTGGCCTACGAGCAGTACTTC.

This chain links TRBV30 with TRBJ2-7; 11 nucleotides align to TRBD1. Germline V gene sequence: CDR1 GTSNPN, CDR2 SVGIG (reference sequence). J was trimmed by 4 bases and V by 4 bases; bases with no gene match: 6. The CDR3 covers 14 residues. CDR3 nucleotides: TGTGCCTGGAAACTTGGACAGGGGGCTTACGAGCAGTACTTC. Protein sequence: CAWKLGQGAYEQYF.

The chain employs TRBV6-6 and TRBJ2-1; D unclear. V lost 0 bases and J 4 bases, leaving 1 base between the germline ends. Germline-derived CDR1 and CDR2 are MNHNY and SVGAGI (reference sequence). This CDR3 spans 12 amino acids. The CDR3 bases are TGTGCCAGCAGTTACTCGTACAATGAGCAGTTCTTC. Its translation is CASSYSYNEQFF.